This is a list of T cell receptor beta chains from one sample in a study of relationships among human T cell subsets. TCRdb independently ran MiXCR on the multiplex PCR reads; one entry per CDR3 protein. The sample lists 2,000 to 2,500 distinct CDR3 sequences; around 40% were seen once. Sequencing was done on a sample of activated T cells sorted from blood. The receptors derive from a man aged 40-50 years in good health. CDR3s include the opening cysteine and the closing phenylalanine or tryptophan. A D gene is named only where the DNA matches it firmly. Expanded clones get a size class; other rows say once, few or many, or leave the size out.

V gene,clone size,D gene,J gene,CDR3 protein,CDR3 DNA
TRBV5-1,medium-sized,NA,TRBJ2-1,CASSSTGSYNEQFF,TGCGCCAGCAGCTCCACAGGATCTTACAATGAGCAGTTCTTC
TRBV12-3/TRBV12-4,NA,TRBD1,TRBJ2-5,CASSSTGAGETQYF,TGTGCCAGCAGTTCGACAGGGGCCGGGGAGACCCAGTACTTC
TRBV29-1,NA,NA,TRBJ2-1,CSVSGTSVPGGNEQFF,TGCAGCGTTTCCGGCACTAGCGTACCAGGGGGGAATGAGCAGTTCTTC
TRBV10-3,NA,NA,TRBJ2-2,CAITRDPGGNTGELFF,TGTGCCATCACTCGGGACCCTGGTGGGAACACCGGGGAGCTGTTTTTT
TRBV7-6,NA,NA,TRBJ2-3,CASSRGDTQYF,TGTGCCAGCAGCCGGGGGGATACGCAGTATTTT
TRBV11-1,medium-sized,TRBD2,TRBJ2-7,CASSLARGSGRFYEQYF,TGTGCCAGCAGCTTAGCGCGGGGTAGCGGGAGATTCTACGAGCAGTACTTC
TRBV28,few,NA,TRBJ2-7,CASGGDTYEQYF,TGTGCCAGCGGGGGTGACACCTACGAGCAGTACTTC
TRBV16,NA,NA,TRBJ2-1,CASSQNSGFSYNEQFF,TGTGCCAGCAGCCAGAATTCAGGGTTCTCCTACAATGAGCAGTTCTTC
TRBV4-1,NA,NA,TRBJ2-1,CASSLAPSYNEQFF,TGCGCCAGCAGCCTAGCACCTTCCTACAATGAGCAGTTCTTC
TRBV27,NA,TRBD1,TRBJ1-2,CAGSSAGTGGLSSGYTF,TGTGCCGGCAGTAGTGCGGGGACAGGGGGGCTTAGTTCTGGCTACACCTTC
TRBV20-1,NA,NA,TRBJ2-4,CSAKKHRDTGRGNIQYF,TGCAGTGCTAAGAAACATCGGGACACGGGACGGGGAAACATTCAGTACTTC
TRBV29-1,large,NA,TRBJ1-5,CSVAPGGHNQPQHF,TGCAGCGTCGCTCCGGGAGGTCACAATCAGCCCCAGCATTTT
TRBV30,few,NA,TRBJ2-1,CAWNAGNEQFF,TGTGCCTGGAACGCAGGCAATGAGCAGTTCTTT
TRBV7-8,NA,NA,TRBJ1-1,CASSLQFGREAFF,TGTGCCAGCAGCTTACAGTTCGGCAGGGAAGCTTTCTTT
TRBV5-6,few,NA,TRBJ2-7,CASSSRTGGYYEQYF,TGTGCCAGCAGCTCCAGGACCGGGGGATATTACGAGCAGTACTTC
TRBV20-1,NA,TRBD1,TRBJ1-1,CSAIPGQGGRNTEAFF,TGCAGTGCTATCCCCGGACAGGGGGGGAGGAACACTGAAGCTTTCTTT
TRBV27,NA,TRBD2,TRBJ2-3,CASTKGGTSGGWDTQYF,TGTGCCAGCACCAAAGGCGGGACTAGCGGGGGCTGGGATACGCAGTATTTT
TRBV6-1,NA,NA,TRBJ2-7,CASTSGTITSYEQYF,TGTGCCAGCACCTCCGGGACAATTACTTCCTACGAGCAGTACTTC
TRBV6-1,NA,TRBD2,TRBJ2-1,CASSDPSGGRIEQFF,TGTGCCAGCAGTGATCCTAGCGGAGGTCGTATTGAGCAGTTCTTC
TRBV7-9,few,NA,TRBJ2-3,CASSFSVGTDTQYF,TGTGCCAGCAGCTTTTCGGTGGGCACAGATACGCAGTATTTT
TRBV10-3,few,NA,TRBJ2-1,CATGGDNEQFF,TGTGCCACAGGCGGGGACAATGAGCAGTTCTTC
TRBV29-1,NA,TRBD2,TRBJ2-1,CSGSGTSGRPVNEQFF,TGCAGCGGATCCGGGACTAGCGGGAGGCCAGTAAATGAGCAGTTCTTC
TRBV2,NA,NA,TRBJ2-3,CASAGIDTQYF,TGTGCCAGCGCAGGGATAGATACGCAGTATTTT
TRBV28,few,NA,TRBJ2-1,CASRTSKGRNEQFF,TGTGCCAGCAGAACTTCAAAGGGACGAAATGAGCAGTTCTTC
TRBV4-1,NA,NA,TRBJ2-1,CASSQDGAEQFF,TGCGCCAGCAGCCAAGACGGGGCTGAGCAGTTCTTC
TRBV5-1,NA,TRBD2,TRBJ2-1,CASSSSSGGPPYNEQFF,TGCGCCAGCAGTAGTTCTAGCGGGGGGCCTCCTTACAATGAGCAGTTCTTC
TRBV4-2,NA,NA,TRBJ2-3,CASSLPGGAGDTQYF,TGTGCCAGCAGCCTCCCCGGTGGGGCGGGAGATACGCAGTATTTT
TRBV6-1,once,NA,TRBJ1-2,CASRIDGTNYGYTF,TGTGCCAGCAGGATAGACGGAACTAACTATGGCTACACCTTC